This record covers a single T cell receptor beta chain. The V gene lost 2 bases and the J gene lost 7 bases, with 12 bases spanning the gap. There are 13 residues in the CDR3. Looked up from germline, CDR1 is MNHEY and CDR2 is SVGAGI. Which cohort a participant joined came from the clinical history participants gave. The sample originates from a study of blood T cell repertoires in COVID-19. The repertoire was sequenced with immunoSEQ multiplex PCR; TCRdb's copy has only in-frame clones and lacks some. The sample consists of fewer than 250,000 clones, approximately 89% of them appearing once. This receptor was identified in a woman aged 25 to 39 who had been exposed to COVID-19. The rearrangement uses TRBV6-5 and TRBJ2-7; D perhaps matches TRBD2 (6 bases). Input material: PBMCs or T cells enriched from blood (not recorded which). In DNA form, the CDR3 reads TGTGCCAGCAGTTACGGAGGGCCAGGGGAGCAGTACTTC. Residues: CASSYGGPGEQYF.